A selection of T cell receptor beta chains follows, all from one sample in a study of beta chain features in type 1 diabetes. Measured with immunoSEQ multiplex PCR; TCRdb has only the in-frame clones, and not every one. The sample records a few hundred thousand clones, about 16% being singletons. Sequenced sample: naive CD4+ T cells from blood. Every receptor here comes from a young woman in good health. Both conserved end residues are part of each CDR3. D genes are given only for firm matches. Clone size appears in some rows only: once, few, many, or a class for an expanded clone.

d_call,clone_size,v_call,j_call,cdr3_aa,cdr3_nt
TRBD1,few,TRBV5-1,TRBJ2-7,CASSLSSRQGAYEQYF,TGCGCCAGCAGCTTGTCCAGTCGACAGGGGGCCTACGAGCAGTACTTC
TRBD2,few,TRBV28,TRBJ2-4,CASRTLRGASGLYF,TGTGCCAGCAGAACCCTTCGCGGGGCTAGCGGACTGTACTTC
-,few,TRBV6-5,TRBJ2-1,CASSYAGEQFF,TGTGCCAGCAGTTACGCGGGAGAGCAGTTCTTC
TRBD1,few,TRBV4-2,TRBJ1-4,CASSHRDRSANEKLFF,TGTGCCAGCAGCCACCGGGACAGGAGTGCTAATGAAAAACTGTTTTTT
TRBD2,-,TRBV30,TRBJ2-1,CAWSRYSGISYNEQFF,TGTGCCTGGAGCAGGTATAGCGGGATCTCTTACAATGAGCAGTTCTTC
TRBD1,-,TRBV25-1,TRBJ1-2,CASSEGAWTGIYGYTF,TGTGCCAGCAGTGAAGGTGCCTGGACAGGGATCTATGGCTACACCTTC
-,few,TRBV29-1,TRBJ1-5,CSVIYGEPLNQPQHF,TGCAGCGTTATTTACGGGGAACCACTCAATCAGCCCCAGCATTTT
TRBD2,-,TRBV23-1,TRBJ2-7,CASSQSTSGRYEQYF,TGCGCCAGCAGTCAATCGACTAGCGGGAGGTACGAGCAGTACTTC
-,few,TRBV4-1,TRBJ2-1,CASSQAETSYNEQFF,TGCGCCAGCAGCCAAGCAGAGACTAGCTACAATGAGCAGTTCTTC
-,-,TRBV7-3,TRBJ2-2,CASSPGAPNTGELFF,TGTGCCAGCAGCCCGGGTGCCCCGAACACCGGGGAGCTGTTTTTT
TRBD1,-,TRBV7-9,TRBJ2-5,CASSLGTGGETQYF,TGTGCCAGCAGCTTAGGCACAGGGGGAGAGACCCAGTACTTC
TRBD1,-,TRBV5-4,TRBJ2-3,CASSNGQVGQYF,TGTGCCAGCAGCAACGGACAGGTGGGGCAGTATTTT
TRBD1,-,TRBV19,TRBJ2-7,CASRSGTGKHEQYF,TGTGCCAGTAGATCCGGGACAGGGAAACACGAGCAGTACTTC
-,few,TRBV5-1,TRBJ2-5,CASSPPGETQYF,TGCGCCAGCAGCCCGCCGGGGGAGACCCAGTACTTC
TRBD2,few,TRBV4-2,TRBJ2-7,CASSPGLAAQYEQYF,TGTGCCAGCAGCCCCGGACTAGCGGCCCAATACGAGCAGTACTTC
-,-,TRBV5-4,TRBJ2-6,CASSIQFSGANVLTF,TGTGCCAGCAGCATACAGTTCTCTGGGGCCAACGTCCTGACTTTC
-,-,TRBV9,TRBJ2-1,CASSVPGSTNEQFF,TGTGCCAGCAGCGTACCGGGGAGTACCAATGAGCAGTTCTTC
-,few,TRBV30,TRBJ1-5,CAWSVMGPSAVQPQHF,TGTGCCTGGAGTGTTATGGGGCCGTCCGCGGTTCAGCCCCAGCATTTT
-,-,TRBV21-1,TRBJ2-1,CASSSVAGGSYNEQFF,-
-,-,TRBV21-1,TRBJ2-3,CASSSAGQKADTQYF,TGTGCCAGCAGCAGCGCGGGACAGAAGGCAGATACGCAGTATTTT
-,few,TRBV9,TRBJ1-1,CASSVEPGPNTEAFF,TGTGCCAGCAGCGTAGAACCAGGGCCGAACACTGAAGCTTTCTTT
-,-,TRBV4-3,TRBJ2-7,CASSQDQGNEQYF,TGCGCCAGCAGCCAAGATCAGGGAAACGAGCAGTACTTC
TRBD2,few,TRBV9,TRBJ2-5,CASSRLGLAGGSGETQYF,TGTGCCAGCAGCAGACTCGGACTAGCGGGAGGGTCGGGAGAGACCCAGTACTTC
TRBD1,few,TRBV30,TRBJ2-7,CAWTYRTGGIAGEQYF,TGTGCCTGGACATATCGGACAGGGGGAATAGCCGGGGAGCAGTACTTC
TRBD1,-,TRBV29-1,TRBJ2-2,CSVERQGTGELFF,TGCAGCGTTGAACGACAGGGAACCGGGGAGCTGTTTTTT
TRBD2,once,TRBV10-3,TRBJ2-5,CAISGASGQETQYF,TGTGCCATCAGTGGGGCTAGCGGCCAAGAGACCCAGTACTTC
TRBD1,-,TRBV28,TRBJ2-7,CASKGQEFYEQYF,TGTGCCAGCAAGGGACAGGAATTCTACGAGCAGTACTTC
-,-,TRBV6-5,TRBJ1-4,CASSFGRGDGKLFF,TGTGCCAGCAGTTTCGGACGGGGAGATGGAAAACTGTTTTTT
TRBD1,few,TRBV29-1,TRBJ1-1,CSVEGQATTEAFF,TGCAGCGTTGAGGGACAGGCAACCACTGAAGCTTTCTTT
-,-,TRBV16,TRBJ1-1,CASSQTGVSTEAFF,TGTGCCAGCAGCCAAACGGGGGTATCCACTGAAGCTTTCTTT
-,-,TRBV7-9,TRBJ2-1,CASSLPVINEQFF,TGTGCCAGCAGCTTACCGGTCATCAATGAGCAGTTCTTC
TRBD2,-,TRBV28,TRBJ2-6,CASSLAGVSGANVLTF,TGTGCCAGCAGTTTGGCGGGAGTATCGGGGGCCAACGTCCTGACTTTC
TRBD1,-,TRBV7-9,TRBJ1-1,CASSLQQGGTEAFF,TGTGCCAGCAGCTTGCAACAGGGGGGCACTGAAGCTTTCTTT
-,few,TRBV9,TRBJ1-3,CASSGFTGNSGNTIYF,TGTGCCAGCAGCGGATTTACAGGGAACTCTGGAAACACCATATATTTT
TRBD1,-,TRBV9,TRBJ1-2,CASSVLRQGNYGYTF,TGTGCCAGCAGCGTACTCCGACAGGGCAACTATGGCTACACCTTC
TRBD2,few,TRBV27,TRBJ2-5,CASSPSGRAFLETQYF,TGTGCCAGCAGTCCCAGCGGGAGGGCCTTTCTAGAGACCCAGTACTTC
TRBD2,few,TRBV5-1,TRBJ2-5,CASSSTSPQETQYF,TGCGCCAGCAGCTCGACTAGCCCCCAAGAGACCCAGTACTTC
TRBD2,-,TRBV2,TRBJ2-5,CASRGGLAGSRETQYF,TGTGCCAGCAGGGGGGGACTAGCGGGAAGCCGAGAGACCCAGTACTTC
TRBD1,-,TRBV7-9,TRBJ1-2,CASSLESQGADTF,TGTGCCAGCAGCTTGGAGAGTCAGGGGGCCGACACCTTC
-,few,TRBV7-8,TRBJ2-7,CASSLRPGTLGEQYF,TGTGCCAGCAGCTTGCGGCCAGGGACTTTAGGGGAGCAGTACTTC
-,-,TRBV6-6,TRBJ1-5,CASGTAGRAQHF,TGTGCCAGCGGGACTGCTGGGAGGGCCCAGCATTTT
TRBD1,few,TRBV4-3,TRBJ2-3,CASSQEDRGRTQYF,TGCGCCAGCAGCCAAGAGGACAGGGGGCGTACGCAGTATTTT
-,few,TRBV30,TRBJ1-1,CAWSVQAEAFF,TGTGCCTGGAGTGTACAGGCTGAAGCTTTCTTT
TRBD1,-,TRBV9,TRBJ2-5,CASSVAPTGDLTQYF,TGTGCCAGCAGCGTAGCCCCGACAGGGGACCTGACCCAGTACTTC
-,few,TRBV19,TRBJ2-7,CASSIVPGAVAEQYF,TGTGCCAGTAGTATAGTCCCCGGCGCGGTAGCCGAGCAGTACTTC
TRBD2,few,TRBV7-8,TRBJ2-3,CASSPKPGTSSTDTQYF,TGTGCCAGCAGCCCCAAGCCCGGGACTAGCAGCACAGATACGCAGTATTTT
-,-,TRBV9,TRBJ2-7,CASSVLGDTYEQYF,TGTGCCAGCAGCGTATTAGGGGACACATACGAGCAGTACTTC
-,-,TRBV7-2,TRBJ2-5,CASSRQARQETQYF,TGTGCCAGCAGCCGTCAGGCCAGACAAGAGACCCAGTACTTC
-,few,TRBV27,TRBJ2-1,CASSSPSQGKGAYNEQFF,TGTGCCAGCAGTTCGCCATCGCAGGGGAAGGGGGCCTACAATGAGCAGTTCTTC
-,-,TRBV7-6,TRBJ1-4,CASSSDPQVNEKLFF,TGTGCCAGCAGCTCGGATCCACAGGTTAATGAAAAACTGTTTTTT
TRBD1,-,TRBV19,TRBJ1-5,CASSTTGLGQPQHF,TGTGCCAGTAGTACGACAGGGTTAGGCCAGCCCCAGCATTTT
TRBD2,-,TRBV10-3,TRBJ2-5,CAIGRERQETQYF,TGTGCCATCGGGCGGGAGCGGCAAGAGACCCAGTACTTC
-,few,TRBV7-9,TRBJ2-7,CASSLGGSLYEQYF,TGTGCCAGCAGCTTAGGCGGGTCACTCTACGAGCAGTACTTC